This T cell receptor (beta chain) comes out of a study of blood T cell repertoires in COVID-19. The overall study: The cDNA or gDNA used as material had been derived from T cells, B-cell-depleted T cells, or PBMCs.

Method: immunoSEQ multiplex PCR; TCRdb's copy keeps in-frame clones and lacks some. This table has over 200,000 clones, around 87% appearing once. The sequencing sample was made of peripheral blood. The receptor was derived from a woman between 25 and 40 years old who had recovered from COVID-19.

The CDR3 DNA reads as TGCGCCAGCAGCCAAGATCCATACAGGGGGCAACGCGGCACTGAAGCTTTCTTT. This sequence encodes CASSQDPYRGQRGTEAFF. V is TRBV4-1 and J is TRBJ1-1, with 9 nucleotides matching TRBD1. With 0 bases clipped from V and 4 bases from J, the junction kept 12 bases outside the gene matches. The CDR3 is 18 amino acids. Per the germline V gene, CDR1 is MGHRA and CDR2 is YSYEKL.